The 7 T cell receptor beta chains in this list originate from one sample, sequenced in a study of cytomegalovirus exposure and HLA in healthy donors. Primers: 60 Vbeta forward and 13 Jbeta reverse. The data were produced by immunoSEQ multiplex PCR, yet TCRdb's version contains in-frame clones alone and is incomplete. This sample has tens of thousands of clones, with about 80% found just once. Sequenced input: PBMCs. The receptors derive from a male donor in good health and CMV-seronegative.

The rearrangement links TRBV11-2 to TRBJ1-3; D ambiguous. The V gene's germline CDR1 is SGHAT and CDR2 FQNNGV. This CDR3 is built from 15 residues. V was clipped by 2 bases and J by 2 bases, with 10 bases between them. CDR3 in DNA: TGTGCCAGCAGCTTATCTTTTAATACTGGAAACACCATATATTTT. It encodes CASSLSFNTGNTIYF.

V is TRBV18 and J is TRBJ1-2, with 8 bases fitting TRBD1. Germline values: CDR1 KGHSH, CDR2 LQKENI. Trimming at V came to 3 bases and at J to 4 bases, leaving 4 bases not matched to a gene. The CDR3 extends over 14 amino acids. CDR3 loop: CASSPDRAGYGYTF. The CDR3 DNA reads TGTGCCAGCTCACCGGACAGGGCAGGCTATGGCTACACCTTC.

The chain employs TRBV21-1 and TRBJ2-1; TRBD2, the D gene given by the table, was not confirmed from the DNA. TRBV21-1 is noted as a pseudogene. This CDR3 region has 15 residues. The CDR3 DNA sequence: TGTGCCAGCAGCAAAGGAGGGAAATCCTACAATGAGCAGTTCTTC. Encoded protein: CASSKGGKSYNEQFF.

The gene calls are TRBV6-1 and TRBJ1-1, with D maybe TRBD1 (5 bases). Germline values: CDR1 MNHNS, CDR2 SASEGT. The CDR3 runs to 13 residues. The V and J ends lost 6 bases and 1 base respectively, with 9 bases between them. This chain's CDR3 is CASSTTGNTEAFF. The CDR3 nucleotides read TGTGCCAGCAGCACAACAGGGAACACTGAAGCTTTCTTT.

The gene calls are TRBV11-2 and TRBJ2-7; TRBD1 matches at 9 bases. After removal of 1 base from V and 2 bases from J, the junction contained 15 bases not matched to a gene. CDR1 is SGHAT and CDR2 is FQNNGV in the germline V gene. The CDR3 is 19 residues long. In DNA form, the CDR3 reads TGTGCCAGCAGCTTAGGGTCTCGTGGACAGGGGCCATCACCCTACGAGCAGTACTTC. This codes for CASSLGSRGQGPSPYEQYF.

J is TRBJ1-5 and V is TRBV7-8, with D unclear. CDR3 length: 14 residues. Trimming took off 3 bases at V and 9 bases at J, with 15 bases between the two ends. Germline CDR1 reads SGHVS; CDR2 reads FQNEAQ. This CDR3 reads CASSFTPRSGPQHF. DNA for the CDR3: TGTGCCAGCAGCTTTACTCCCCGGAGTGGGCCCCAGCATTTT.

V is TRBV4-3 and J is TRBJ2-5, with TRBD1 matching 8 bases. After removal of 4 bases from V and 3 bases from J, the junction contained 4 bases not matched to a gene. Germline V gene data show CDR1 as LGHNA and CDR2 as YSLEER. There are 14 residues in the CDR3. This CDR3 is CASSPDRAKETQYF. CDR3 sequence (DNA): TGCGCCAGCAGCCCGGACAGGGCCAAAGAGACCCAGTACTTC.